This TCR beta chain was retrieved from a study of T-cell memory formation after mild COVID-19. This clonotype was seen a handful of times. TCR alpha and TCR beta cDNA libraries with sample barcodes and UMIs came from 5'RACE using constant-segment primers. TCRdb used MiXCR to reprocess the 5' RACE reads, holding one entry per CDR3 protein. The table lists about 190,000 distinct CDR3 sequences, roughly 18% of them singletons. Germline-derived CDR1 and CDR2 are KGHSH and LQKENI. The CDR3 spans 15 residues. The V segment lost 6 bases and the J segment 4 bases; nucleotides outside the gene matches: 11. The J gene is TRBJ1-2, the V gene TRBV18, with TRBD1 identical over 7 bases. This clonotype originated in an adult woman who had mild COVID-19 (a few samples of this study predate the infection). Cell type and time point are not known. Sequenced: PBMCs or a T cell subset sorted from them (not recorded which). CDR3 amino acids: CASSPDQGGSYGYTF. The CDR3 nucleotides are TGTGCCAGCTCCCCCGATCAGGGGGGCAGCTATGGCTACACCTTC.